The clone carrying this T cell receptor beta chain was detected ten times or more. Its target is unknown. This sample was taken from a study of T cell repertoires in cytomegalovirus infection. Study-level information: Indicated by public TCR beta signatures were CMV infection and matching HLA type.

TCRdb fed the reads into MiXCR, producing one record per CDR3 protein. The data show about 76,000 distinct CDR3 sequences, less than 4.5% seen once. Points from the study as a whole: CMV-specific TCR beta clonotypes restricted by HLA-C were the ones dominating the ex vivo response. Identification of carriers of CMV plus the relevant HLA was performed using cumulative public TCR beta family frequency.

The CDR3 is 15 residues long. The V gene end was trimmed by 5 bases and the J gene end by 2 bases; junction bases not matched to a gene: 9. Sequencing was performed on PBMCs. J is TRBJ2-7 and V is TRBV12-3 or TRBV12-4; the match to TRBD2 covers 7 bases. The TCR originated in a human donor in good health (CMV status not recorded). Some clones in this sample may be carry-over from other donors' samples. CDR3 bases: TGTGCCAGCAGTCAAGCGGGGCACCTAGCCTACGAGCAGTACTTC. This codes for CASSQAGHLAYEQYF.